The rows below give T cell receptor beta chains drawn from one sample of a study of T-cell reconstitution after alpha-beta-depleted transplantation in children. TCRdb fed the PCR reads into MiXCR, producing one record per CDR3 protein. The sample includes about a million distinct CDR3 sequences, about 29% of them seen just once. The specimen was PBMCs, mostly from graft donor cells, collected 360 days after TCRalphabeta/CD19-depleted stem cell transplant. The source of these receptors is a boy in the first two years of life who had a stem cell transplant for SCID, so the T cells may come from the graft donor. Both conserved end residues are part of each CDR3. A D gene is named only where the DNA matches it firmly. Not every row has a clone size; where given, it reads once, few, many or a size class.

TRBV5-1	NA	TRBJ1-4	NA	CASSLMPGDEKLFF	TGCGCCAGCAGCTTGATGCCAGGGGATGAAAAACTGTTTTTT
TRBV4-2	few	TRBJ2-1	NA	CASSQDISGAGNNEQFF	TGTGCCAGCAGCCAAGATATCTCCGGGGCCGGGAACAATGAGCAGTTCTTC
TRBV12-3/TRBV12-4	few	TRBJ2-1	TRBD2	CASSRGTSGHYNEQFF	TGTGCCAGCAGTCGCGGGACTAGCGGGCACTACAATGAGCAGTTCTTC
TRBV3-1	NA	TRBJ2-7	NA	CASSQDWAGEAYEQYF	TGTGCCAGCAGCCAAGATTGGGCAGGGGAAGCCTACGAGCAGTACTTC
TRBV5-1	NA	TRBJ2-3	NA	CASSLVRVDSTDTQYF	TGCGCCAGCAGCTTGGTTCGTGTAGACAGCACAGATACGCAGTATTTT
TRBV5-1	NA	TRBJ1-1	TRBD1	CSSSYESTGQTEAFF	TGCTCCAGCAGCTACGAGAGTACGGGACAGACTGAAGCTTTCTTT
TRBV5-1	NA	TRBJ2-5	NA	CASSLTVSETQYF	TGCGCCAGCAGCCTGACGGTGAGCGAGACCCAGTACTTC
TRBV18	NA	TRBJ2-5	NA	CASSPGRATETQYF	TGTGCCAGCTCACCAGGCAGGGCAACAGAGACCCAGTACTTC
TRBV29-1	few	TRBJ2-3	NA	CSVPPTDTQYF	TGCAGCGTTCCTCCAACAGATACGCAGTATTTT
TRBV13	few	TRBJ2-1	NA	CASSLRFLASNEQFF	TGTGCCAGCAGCTTAAGGTTCCTAGCGTCGAATGAGCAGTTCTTC
TRBV9	NA	TRBJ2-1	TRBD1	CASSVEGQGPYNEQFF	TGTGCCAGCAGCGTTGAGGGACAGGGGCCATACAATGAGCAGTTCTTC
TRBV5-1	NA	TRBJ2-5	TRBD2	CASSLDPRGGRETQYF	TGCGCCAGCAGCTTGGATCCGCGGGGGGGCCGAGAGACCCAGTACTTC
TRBV5-1	few	TRBJ2-3	NA	CASSHREGADTQYF	TGCGCCAGCAGCCACAGGGAGGGGGCAGATACGCAGTATTTT
TRBV10-3	few	TRBJ2-7	NA	CAISEFPRQSYEQYF	TGTGCCATCAGTGAGTTTCCCCGTCAGTCCTACGAGCAGTACTTC